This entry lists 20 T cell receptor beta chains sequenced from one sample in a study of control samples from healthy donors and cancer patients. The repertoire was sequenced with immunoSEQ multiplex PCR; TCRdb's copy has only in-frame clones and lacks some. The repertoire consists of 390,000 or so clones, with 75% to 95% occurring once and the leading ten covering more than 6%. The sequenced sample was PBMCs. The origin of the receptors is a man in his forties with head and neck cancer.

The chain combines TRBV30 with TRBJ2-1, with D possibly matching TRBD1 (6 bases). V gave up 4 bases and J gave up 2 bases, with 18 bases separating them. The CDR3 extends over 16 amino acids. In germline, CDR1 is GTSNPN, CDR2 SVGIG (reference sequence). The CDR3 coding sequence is TGTGCCTGGAAGGGCAGGGGAGTATGGACCTACAATGAGCAGTTCTTC. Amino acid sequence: CAWKGRGVWTYNEQFF. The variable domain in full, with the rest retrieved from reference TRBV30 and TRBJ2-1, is SQTIHQWPATLVQPVGSPLSLECTVEGTSNPNLYWYRQAAGRGLQLLFYSVGIGQISSEVPQNLSASRPQDRQFILSSKKLLLSDSGFYLCAWKGRGVWTYNEQFFGPGTRLTVL.

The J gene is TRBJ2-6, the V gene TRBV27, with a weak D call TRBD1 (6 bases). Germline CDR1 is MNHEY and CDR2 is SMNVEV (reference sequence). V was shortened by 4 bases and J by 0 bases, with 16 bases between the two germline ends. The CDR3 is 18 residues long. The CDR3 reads CASSSRDRLYSGANVLTF. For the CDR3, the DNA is TGTGCCAGCAGTTCCCGCGACAGGTTATACTCTGGGGCCAACGTCCTGACTTTC.

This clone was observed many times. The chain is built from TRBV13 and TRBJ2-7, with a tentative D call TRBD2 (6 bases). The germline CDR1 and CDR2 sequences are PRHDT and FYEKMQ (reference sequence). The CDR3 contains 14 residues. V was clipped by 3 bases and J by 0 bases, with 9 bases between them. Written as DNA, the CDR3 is TGTGCCAGCAGCTTGGGACTCTACTCCTACGAGCAGTACTTC. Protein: CASSLGLYSYEQYF.

The CDR3 bases are TGCAGTGCTAGTGTAGTCTCTGGGGCCAACGTCCTGACTTTC. Translating gives CSASVVSGANVLTF. The rearrangement links TRBV20-1 to TRBJ2-6; no clear D gene. The CDR3 runs 14 residues. V shed 3 bases and J shed 0 bases, with 6 bases lying between them. CDR1 is DFQATT and CDR2 is SNEGSKA in the germline V gene (reference sequence).

The CDR3 DNA sequence: TGTGCCAGCAAGGGGGCAGGGTACGGCTACACCTTC. Protein sequence: CASKGAGYGYTF. The chain recombines TRBV28 with TRBJ1-2; 7 bases agree with TRBD1. V lost 7 bases, J lost 8 bases, and 7 bases stayed unmatched. Germline V gene sequence: CDR1 MDHEN, CDR2 SYDVKM. The CDR3 extends over 12 amino acids.

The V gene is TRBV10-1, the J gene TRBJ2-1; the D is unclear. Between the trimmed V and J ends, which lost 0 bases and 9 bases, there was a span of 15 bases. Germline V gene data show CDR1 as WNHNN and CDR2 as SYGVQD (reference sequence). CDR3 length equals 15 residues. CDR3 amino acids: CASSESMALRSEQFF. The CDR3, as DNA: TGCGCCAGCAGTGAGTCGATGGCACTGAGGAGTGAGCAGTTCTTC.

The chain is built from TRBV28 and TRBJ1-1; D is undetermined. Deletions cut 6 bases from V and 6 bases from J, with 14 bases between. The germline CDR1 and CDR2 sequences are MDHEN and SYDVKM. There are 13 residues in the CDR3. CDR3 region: CASSPSGFSEAFF. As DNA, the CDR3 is TGTGCCAGCAGCCCCTCTGGGTTTTCTGAAGCTTTCTTT.

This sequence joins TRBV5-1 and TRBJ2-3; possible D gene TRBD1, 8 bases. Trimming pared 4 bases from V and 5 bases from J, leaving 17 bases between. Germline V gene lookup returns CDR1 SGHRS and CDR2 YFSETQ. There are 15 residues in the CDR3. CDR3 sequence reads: CASSPGGREGDTQYF. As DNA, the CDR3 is TGCGCCAGCAGCCCAGGGGGCAGGGAGGGAGATACGCAGTATTTT.

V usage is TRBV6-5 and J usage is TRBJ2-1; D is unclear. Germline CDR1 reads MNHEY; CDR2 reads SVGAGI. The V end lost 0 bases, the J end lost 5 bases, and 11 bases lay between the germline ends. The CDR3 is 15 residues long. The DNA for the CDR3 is TGTGCCAGCAGTTACTCAGGGCAAGTGGACAATGAGCAGTTCTTC. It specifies CASSYSGQVDNEQFF.

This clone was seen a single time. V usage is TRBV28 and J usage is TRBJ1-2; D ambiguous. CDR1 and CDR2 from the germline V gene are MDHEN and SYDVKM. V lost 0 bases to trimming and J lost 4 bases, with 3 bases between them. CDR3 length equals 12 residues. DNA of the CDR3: TGTGCCAGCAGTTTATGGTCCTATGGCTACACCTTC. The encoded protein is CASSLWSYGYTF.

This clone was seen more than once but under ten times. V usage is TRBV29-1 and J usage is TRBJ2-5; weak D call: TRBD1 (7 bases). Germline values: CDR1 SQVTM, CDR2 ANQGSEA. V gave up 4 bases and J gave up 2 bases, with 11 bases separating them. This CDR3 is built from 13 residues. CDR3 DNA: TGCAGCGTTGCCCCAGGGGGGCAAGAGACCCAGTACTTC. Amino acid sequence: CSVAPGGQETQYF.

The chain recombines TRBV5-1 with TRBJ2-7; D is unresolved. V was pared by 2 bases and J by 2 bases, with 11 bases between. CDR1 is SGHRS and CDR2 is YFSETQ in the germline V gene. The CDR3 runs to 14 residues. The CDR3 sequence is CASSFGPTTYEQYF. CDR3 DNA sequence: TGCGCCAGCAGCTTCGGACCTACCACCTACGAGCAGTACTTC.

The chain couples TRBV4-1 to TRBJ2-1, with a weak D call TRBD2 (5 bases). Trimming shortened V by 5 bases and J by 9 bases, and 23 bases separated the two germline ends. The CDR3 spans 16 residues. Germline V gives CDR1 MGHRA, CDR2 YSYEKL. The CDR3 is CASSSLNGLDATEQFF. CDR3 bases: TGCGCCAGCAGCTCCCTAAACGGACTGGACGCCACTGAGCAGTTCTTC.

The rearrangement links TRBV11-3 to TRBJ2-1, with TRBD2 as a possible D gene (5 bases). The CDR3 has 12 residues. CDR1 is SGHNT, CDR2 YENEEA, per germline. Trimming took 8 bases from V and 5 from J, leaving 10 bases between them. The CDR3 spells CASGSIHNEQFF. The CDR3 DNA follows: TGTGCCAGCGGGAGCATCCACAATGAGCAGTTCTTC.

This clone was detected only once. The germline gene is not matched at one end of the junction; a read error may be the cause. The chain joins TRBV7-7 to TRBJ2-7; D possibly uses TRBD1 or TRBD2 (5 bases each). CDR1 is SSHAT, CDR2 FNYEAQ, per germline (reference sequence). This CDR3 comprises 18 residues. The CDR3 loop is CASSPGPGTRSSSYEQYF. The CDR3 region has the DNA TGTGCTAGCAGCCCAGGTCCGGGGACCAGGAGCAGCTCCTACGAGCAGTACTTC.

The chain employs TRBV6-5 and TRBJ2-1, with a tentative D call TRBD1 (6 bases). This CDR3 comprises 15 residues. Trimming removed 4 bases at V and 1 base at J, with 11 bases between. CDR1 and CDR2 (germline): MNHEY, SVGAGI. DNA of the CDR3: TGTGCCAGCAGTTTGGACAGACCTTCCTACAATGAGCAGTTCTTC. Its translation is CASSLDRPSYNEQFF.

DNA of the CDR3: TGTGCCAGCAGCCTCTCACAGGGGGCTGGCTACACCTTC. This encodes CASSLSQGAGYTF. This rearrangement joins TRBV5-6 to TRBJ1-2; 9 nucleotides match TRBD1. The J segment lost 7 bases and the V segment lost 4 bases, leaving 5 bases of the junction unmatched. Germline CDR1 SGHDT, CDR2 YYEEEE. CDR3 length equals 13 residues.

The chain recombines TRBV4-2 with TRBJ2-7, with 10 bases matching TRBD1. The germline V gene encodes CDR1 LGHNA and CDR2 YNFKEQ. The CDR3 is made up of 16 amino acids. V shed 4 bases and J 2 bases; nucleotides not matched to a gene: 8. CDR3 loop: CASSRSRDRGTYEQYF. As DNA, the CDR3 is TGTGCCAGCAGCCGCAGCCGGGACAGGGGCACCTACGAGCAGTACTTC.

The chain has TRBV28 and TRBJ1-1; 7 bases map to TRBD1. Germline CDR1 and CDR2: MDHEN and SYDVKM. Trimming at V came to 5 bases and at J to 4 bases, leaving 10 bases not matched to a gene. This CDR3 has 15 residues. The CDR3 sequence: CASSLIQGLATEAFF. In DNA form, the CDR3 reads TGTGCCAGCAGTCTAATACAGGGGCTCGCCACTGAAGCTTTCTTT. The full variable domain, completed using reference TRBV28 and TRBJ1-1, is DVKVTQSSRYLVKRTGEKVFLECVQDMDHENMFWYRQDPGLGLRLIYFSYDVKMKEKGDIPEGYSVSREKKERFSLILESASTNQTSMYLCASSLIQGLATEAFFGQGTRLTVV.

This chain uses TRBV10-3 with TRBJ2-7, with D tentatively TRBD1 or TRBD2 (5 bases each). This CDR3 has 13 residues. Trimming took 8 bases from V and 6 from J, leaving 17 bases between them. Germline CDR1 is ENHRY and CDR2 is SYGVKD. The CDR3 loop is CAISGPSNPEQYF. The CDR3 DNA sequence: TGTGCCATCTCGGGGCCCAGTAATCCCGAGCAGTACTTC.